Listed below are T cell receptor beta chains from one sample, sequenced in a study of graft-versus-host responses after intestinal transplantation. The data were produced by immunoSEQ multiplex PCR, yet TCRdb's version contains in-frame clones alone and is incomplete. The sample consists of around 18,000 clones, over 75% of them appearing once. Sample: PBMCs, taken 14 days after transplant. The receptors stem from a human patient who received an intestinal transplant, so some T cells may come from the graft donor. CDR3s include the opening cysteine and the closing phenylalanine or tryptophan. D genes are given only for firm matches. Clone size is given for some rows only: seen once, a few or many times, or a class if the clone is expanded.

j_call clone_size v_call d_call cdr3_nt cdr3_aa
TRBJ2-5 once TRBV2 - TGTGCCAGCAGTGTAATTACAGGAGAGAGACAAGAGACCCAGTACTTC CASSVITGERQETQYF
TRBJ1-5 - TRBV5-8 TRBD1 TGTGCCAGCAGCCCCCGGGACAGGGGTCAGCCCCAGCATTTT CASSPRDRGQPQHF
TRBJ2-1 - TRBV5-1 - TGCGCCAGCAGCTTGGATCCGGCAGACCTTTACAATGAGCAGTTCTTC CASSLDPADLYNEQFF
TRBJ1-2 - TRBV7-9 - TGTGCCAGCAGCTTAGCGGGGGTTAATCGAGATGGCTACACCTTC CASSLAGVNRDGYTF
TRBJ1-1 - TRBV6-5 - TGTGCCAGCAGTTACAGAGGGGACACTGAAGCTTTCTTT CASSYRGDTEAFF
TRBJ2-3 - TRBV6-1 - TGTGCCAGCAGTGAAGCGCCCGGACTACTGCAAGATACGCAGTATTTT CASSEAPGLLQDTQYF
TRBJ2-7 - TRBV5-1 - TGCGCCAGCAGCTTGGCGGCCCCGCCTGATTACGAGCAGTACTTC CASSLAAPPDYEQYF
TRBJ2-1 - TRBV5-5 TRBD2 TGTGCCAGCAGCTTGGCCGGACTAGCATCCTACAATGAGCAGTTCTTC CASSLAGLASYNEQFF
TRBJ2-4 - TRBV5-5 - TGTGCCAGCAGCCCAAAGACGGGGACGGGGAACATTCAGTACTTC CASSPKTGTGNIQYF
TRBJ2-7 - TRBV6-1 TRBD2 TGTGCCAGCAGTACCGGGACTATCTCCTACGAGCAGTACTTC CASSTGTISYEQYF
TRBJ1-2 - TRBV25-1 TRBD1 TGTGCCAGCACCGATTGGACAGGGGGCTATGGCTACACCTTC CASTDWTGGYGYTF
TRBJ2-7 few TRBV10-2 TRBD2 TGCGCCAGCAGTGAATTCGGAGCGGGGGGAGCCTACGAGCAGTACTTC CASSEFGAGGAYEQYF
TRBJ1-1 - TRBV21-1 - TGTGCCAGCAGGCAAAGGATAGCCTACACAATTCGCACTGAAGCTTTCTTT CASRQRIAYTIRTEAFF
TRBJ2-1 - TRBV7-2 TRBD2 TGTGCCAGCAGCTCCTTGGTCGTAGCGGGGCCAAATGAGCAGTTCTTC CASSSLVVAGPNEQFF
TRBJ1-1 - TRBV2 - TGTGCCAGCAATGATGGGGAAGGCACTGAAGCTTTCTTT CASNDGEGTEAFF
TRBJ2-7 - TRBV6-5 TRBD2 TGTGCCAGCACCCCTCTAGCGGGGGGGCTCTACGAGCAGTACTTC CASTPLAGGLYEQYF
TRBJ2-2 once TRBV30 - TGTGCCTGGAGTGTAGCGGGCTGGAACACCGGGGAGCTGTTTTTT CAWSVAGWNTGELFF
TRBJ2-5 - TRBV7-9 TRBD1 TGTGCCAGCAGCTTAGGAGGGGGCAACCAAGAGACCCAGTACTTC CASSLGGGNQETQYF
TRBJ2-1 few TRBV7-2 TRBD2 TGTGCCAGCAGCTGGACTAGCGGGGGGAGTGAGCAGTTCTTC CASSWTSGGSEQFF
TRBJ1-5 - TRBV7-8 - TGTGCCAGCAGCTTAGGGCCAGCCCTTAATCAGCCCCAGCATTTT CASSLGPALNQPQHF
TRBJ2-3 - TRBV18 - TGTGCCAGCTCACCACCCAGCACAGATACGCAGTATTTT CASSPPSTDTQYF
TRBJ2-5 few TRBV5-4 TRBD2 TGTGCCAGCAGCTCTAGCGGGGGACGGGGAGAGACCCAGTACTTC CASSSSGGRGETQYF
TRBJ1-6 - TRBV19 - TGTGCCAGTAATAGAGGAACCTACTATAATTCACCCCTCCACTTT CASNRGTYYNSPLHF
TRBJ1-5 - TRBV14 - TGTGCCAGCACCCCAAGATGGAATAGCAATCAGCCCCAGCATTTT CASTPRWNSNQPQHF
TRBJ2-1 few TRBV5-1 - TGCGCCAGCAGCGAGAGGGGGAGATACAATGAGCAGTTCTTC CASSERGRYNEQFF
TRBJ1-5 - TRBV9 - TGTGCCAGCAGCGTAGAGGACAGCAATCAGCCCCAGCATTTT CASSVEDSNQPQHF
TRBJ2-2 - TRBV9 TRBD2 TGTGCCAGCAGCGCCCTAGCGGGGGGTACCGGGGAGCTGTTTTTT CASSALAGGTGELFF
TRBJ2-3 few TRBV9 - TGTGCCAGCAGCCCCTTTGGGACTAGCACAGATACGCAGTATTTT CASSPFGTSTDTQYF
TRBJ2-2 - TRBV15 TRBD2 TGTGCCACCAGCAAAATGACTAGCGGCCCCTCCGGGGAGCTGTTTTTT CATSKMTSGPSGELFF
TRBJ2-1 - TRBV5-4 TRBD1 TGTGCCAGCAGCACTCGTCAGGGACAGGGTTCCTACAATGAGCAGTTCTTC CASSTRQGQGSYNEQFF
TRBJ2-1 - TRBV6-1 TRBD1 TGTGCCAGCAGTGTACTTCCGGGACAGGGGGCAACCTACAATGAGCAGTTCTTC CASSVLPGQGATYNEQFF
TRBJ2-1 - TRBV7-2 TRBD2 TGTGCCAGCAGCTTAGGGACTAGCGGGAGTAGGCACTACAATGAGCAGTTCTTC CASSLGTSGSRHYNEQFF
TRBJ2-2 once TRBV27 TRBD1 TGTGCCAGCAGCCGGCTCAGGACAGGTGAGAACACCGGGGAGCTGTTTTTT CASSRLRTGENTGELFF
TRBJ2-6 once TRBV11-2 - TGTGCCGGCAGCTTAGGAAAGACGGGCTCTGGGGCCAACGTCCTGACTTTC CAGSLGKTGSGANVLTF
TRBJ2-5 - TRBV6-1 - TGTGCCAGCAGTGAAGTTTGGTCCCCCAGGCGGGCGGAGACCCAGTACTTC CASSEVWSPRRAETQYF
TRBJ1-5 - TRBV5-5 - TGTGCCAGCAGCTTTTCCGGGCTCTATAGCAATCAGCCCCAGCATTTT CASSFSGLYSNQPQHF
TRBJ2-7 - TRBV5-1 - TGCGCCAGCAGCATTAACAGGGCGAACAAAAACTACGAGCAGTACTTC CASSINRANKNYEQYF
TRBJ1-1 - TRBV18 TRBD1 TGTGCCAGCTCACCTCAGGGGGGGGTGACTGAAGCTTTCTTT CASSPQGGVTEAFF
TRBJ2-7 - TRBV4-2 TRBD2 TGTGCCAGCAGCCAAGACCCACCACACGGGGGGGGCAACTCCTACGAGCAGTACTTC CASSQDPPHGGGNSYEQYF